A selection of T cell receptor beta chains follows, all from one sample in a study of cytomegalovirus exposure and HLA in healthy donors. Sequenced by immunoSEQ multiplex PCR; TCRdb stores in-frame clones only, minus some. The sample carries a few hundred thousand clones, 83% recorded once. The specimen sequenced was PBMCs. The source is a girl aged 5-17 years in good health and CMV-seronegative. CDR3s include the opening cysteine and the closing phenylalanine or tryptophan. A D gene is named only where the DNA matches it firmly. A clone size is listed for some rows: how often the clone was seen (once, few, many), or a class if it is expanded.

size	D	V	J	CDR3	DNA
once	TRBD1	TRBV2	TRBJ2-3	CASRAGTDTDTQYF	TGTGCCAGCAGGGCCGGGACAGATACAGATACGCAGTATTTT
-	TRBD1	TRBV28	TRBJ1-2	CASILQGGGPYGYTF	TGTGCCAGCATCCTCCAGGGGGGCGGCCCCTATGGCTACACCTTC
-	-	TRBV5-6	TRBJ1-3	CASSFRAGNTIYF	TGTGCCAGCAGCTTCAGGGCTGGAAACACCATATATTTT
-	-	TRBV7-2	TRBJ1-1	CASSFEQGLNTEAFF	TGTGCCAGCAGCTTCGAACAGGGTCTGAACACTGAAGCTTTCTTT
-	-	TRBV28	TRBJ1-1	CASEINTEAFF	TGTGCCAGCGAGATAAACACTGAAGCTTTCTTT
once	TRBD1	TRBV4-1	TRBJ1-5	CASSQYIPGQSNQPQHF	TGCGCCAGCAGCCAATACATCCCGGGACAGTCCAATCAGCCCCAGCATTTT
-	-	TRBV4-1	TRBJ2-7	CASSPRSREGDEQYF	TGCGCCAGCAGCCCAAGATCCAGGGAAGGCGACGAGCAGTACTTC
-	TRBD2	TRBV5-1	TRBJ2-1	CASSLGLAGTSSEQFF	TGCGCCAGCAGCTTGGGACTAGCGGGAACGTCAAGTGAGCAGTTCTTC
few	-	TRBV6-1	TRBJ1-5	CASSDRNPQPQHF	TGTGCCAGCAGCGACAGGAATCCTCAGCCCCAGCATTTT
-	TRBD1	TRBV15	TRBJ1-3	CATSRLPGQGTSSGNTIYF	TGTGCCACCAGCAGATTGCCGGGACAGGGAACATCCTCTGGAAACACCATATATTTT
-	TRBD1	TRBV6-5	TRBJ2-7	CASSYGGQKQYF	TGTGCCAGCAGTTACGGGGGACAGAAGCAGTACTTC
-	-	TRBV6-1	TRBJ2-1	CASSGGQGSYNEQFF	TGTGCCAGCAGTGGGGGGCAGGGGTCCTACAATGAGCAGTTCTTC
-	TRBD2	TRBV28	TRBJ2-1	CASSLGGAGPNEQFF	TGTGCCAGCTCACTTGGCGGAGCGGGGCCCAATGAGCAGTTCTTC
-	-	TRBV5-1	TRBJ2-5	CASSPDSKETQYF	TGCGCCAGCAGCCCGGACAGCAAAGAGACCCAGTACTTC
-	TRBD1	TRBV18	TRBJ1-5	CASSPDRGNNQPQHF	TGTGCCAGCTCCCCGGACAGGGGGAACAATCAGCCCCAGCATTTT
-	-	TRBV28	TRBJ1-4	CASSFRGSTNEKLFF	TGTGCCAGCAGTTTCCGCGGGTCAACTAATGAAAAACTGTTTTTT
-	-	TRBV19	TRBJ1-1	CASSLTGFSTEAFF	TGTGCCAGTAGTCTCACAGGGTTTTCCACTGAAGCTTTCTTT
-	-	TRBV7-9	TRBJ1-4	CASSGGGRLDPEKLFF	TGTGCCAGCAGCGGAGGAGGGAGGTTGGACCCCGAAAAACTGTTTTTT
-	TRBD2	TRBV27	TRBJ2-1	CASRSQAGGSDEQFF	TGTGCCAGCAGGAGTCAAGCGGGAGGGTCTGATGAGCAGTTCTTC
-	-	TRBV9	TRBJ1-2	CASSEGRGRGSYGYTF	TGTGCCAGCAGCGAGGGGCGCGGCAGGGGTTCTTACGGCTACACCTTC
-	TRBD1	TRBV7-9	TRBJ1-4	CSSSPQELRQGEKLFF	TGTTCCAGCAGCCCACAAGAACTAAGACAGGGGGAAAAACTGTTTTTT
-	-	TRBV19	TRBJ2-7	CASRRTESSYEQYF	TGTGCCAGTAGGCGGACAGAGTCCTCCTACGAGCAGTACTTC
-	-	TRBV9	TRBJ2-2	CASSVAGSANTGELFF	TGTGCCAGCAGCGTAGCTGGCAGCGCGAACACCGGGGAGCTGTTTTTT
-	-	TRBV18	TRBJ1-2	CASSRSREGGGYTF	TGTGCCAGCTCACGCTCCAGGGAAGGCGGCGGCTACACCTTC
-	-	TRBV25-1	TRBJ2-2	CASSPRQANTGELFF	TGTGCCAGCAGCCCCCGACAGGCAAACACCGGGGAGCTGTTTTTT
once	-	TRBV28	TRBJ1-2	CASSRATAYGYTF	TGTGCCAGCAGTAGGGCGACAGCCTATGGCTACACCTTC
-	-	TRBV28	TRBJ1-4	CASSPTGITNEKLFF	TGTGCCAGCAGCCCCACAGGGATAACTAATGAAAAACTGTTTTTT
-	-	TRBV14	TRBJ2-6	CASSQDRGYHGGSGANVLTF	TGTGCCAGCAGCCAAGATAGGGGGTATCACGGAGGCTCTGGGGCCAACGTCCTGACTTTC
-	-	TRBV6-5	TRBJ2-1	CASSSPRFNEQFF	TGTGCCAGCAGTTCGCCGAGGTTCAATGAGCAGTTCTTC
once	-	TRBV6-1	TRBJ1-5	CASRGALQGGQPQHF	TGTGCCAGCAGAGGGGCCCTACAGGGTGGACAGCCCCAGCATTTT
-	-	TRBV11-3	TRBJ2-6	CASSLGASGANVLTF	TGTGCCAGCAGCTTAGGGGCCTCTGGGGCCAACGTCCTGACTTTC
few	TRBD2	TRBV7-9	TRBJ2-3	CASSLSGGRARGTQYF	TGTGCCAGCAGCTTAAGTGGCGGGAGGGCCCGTGGTACGCAGTATTTT
-	-	TRBV7-9	TRBJ1-1	CSSSQGNTEAFF	TGTTCCAGCAGCCAGGGGAACACTGAAGCTTTCTTT
-	TRBD2	TRBV5-1	TRBJ2-7	CASSTGLAGAPVGYEQYF	TGCGCCAGCAGCACAGGGCTAGCGGGAGCTCCGGTTGGCTACGAGCAGTACTTC
-	-	TRBV5-1	TRBJ2-2	CASSLIRGSTGELFF	TGCGCCAGCAGCTTGATTAGGGGGTCCACCGGGGAGCTGTTTTTT
-	TRBD1	TRBV14	TRBJ1-3	CASSLTPRDRSILSRGNTIYF	TGTGCCAGCAGCCTCACCCCCCGGGACAGGTCGATTCTCTCGAGGGGAAACACCATATATTTT
once	TRBD1	TRBV5-1	TRBJ2-3	CASSHLGGTGGTDTQYF	TGCGCCAGCAGTCACTTAGGGGGGACAGGGGGCACAGATACGCAGTATTTT
-	TRBD1	TRBV7-2	TRBJ1-6	CASSEQGDRGNSPLHF	TGTGCCAGCAGCGAACAAGGGGACAGGGGTAATTCACCCCTCCACTTT
-	TRBD2	TRBV19	TRBJ2-2	CASSISGANTGELFF	TGTGCCAGTAGTATTAGCGGGGCGAACACCGGGGAGCTGTTTTTT
-	TRBD2	TRBV9	TRBJ2-3	CASSVSGGAFGVTDTQYF	TGTGCCAGCAGCGTGAGCGGGGGGGCCTTTGGAGTCACAGATACGCAGTATTTT
-	-	TRBV18	TRBJ2-1	CASSQSDNEQFF	TGTGCCAGCTCCCAAAGCGACAATGAGCAGTTCTTC
-	TRBD1	TRBV25-1	TRBJ2-7	CASSEGTGRSYEQYF	TGTGCCAGCAGTGAAGGGACAGGTCGCTCCTACGAGCAGTACTTC
once	-	TRBV7-2	TRBJ1-2	CASSLAQLYGYTF	TGTGCCAGCAGCTTAGCCCAACTCTATGGCTACACCTTC
-	-	TRBV9	TRBJ2-1	CASSANNEQFF	TGTGCCAGCAGCGCCAATAATGAGCAGTTCTTC
-	-	TRBV5-1	TRBJ2-7	CASSPPSRAYEQYF	TGCGCCAGCAGCCCCCCATCCAGGGCGTACGAGCAGTACTTC
-	-	TRBV5-4	TRBJ2-1	CALQIGGPSSYNEQFF	TGTGCCCTACAAATCGGCGGCCCTAGCTCCTACAATGAGCAGTTCTTC
-	TRBD1	TRBV5-1	TRBJ1-1	CASSRWGTDTEAFF	TGCGCCAGCAGCCGGTGGGGGACAGACACTGAAGCTTTCTTT
-	-	TRBV6-5	TRBJ1-1	CASSVGRVRRTEAFF	TGTGCCAGCAGCGTGGGCAGGGTCCGGCGGACTGAAGCTTTCTTT
-	TRBD1	TRBV6-5	TRBJ2-5	CASTTGQGGTQYF	TGTGCCAGCACCACAGGACAGGGCGGGACCCAGTACTTC
-	TRBD1	TRBV6-1	TRBJ1-1	CASSGTHSNQGARTEAFF	TGTGCCAGCAGTGGGACCCACTCGAACCAGGGGGCTCGGACTGAAGCTTTCTTT
-	TRBD1	TRBV29-1	TRBJ1-1	CSAGQGRNTEAFF	TGCAGCGCAGGACAGGGCCGGAACACTGAAGCTTTCTTT